The 29 T cell receptor beta chains given below trace back to one sample, sequenced in a study. One entry per CDR3 protein, called by TCRdb with MiXCR from the 5' RACE reads. The table shows about 59,000 distinct CDR3 sequences, with about 20% occurring only once. Tregs were sorted as CD4+CD25+CD127-/low cells. Source material: tumor-infiltrating Tregs sorted from the breast tumor. All receptors derive from a female donor with breast cancer.

Remarks on this clonotype: The germline gene is not matched at one end of the junction; a read error may be the cause. The rearrangement joins TRBV6-5 to TRBJ1-2, with 10 bases identical to TRBD1. In germline, CDR1 is MNHEY, CDR2 SVGAGI. The CDR3 extends over 16 amino acids. CDR3 DNA sequence: TGTACCAGCAGTTACTCGATCTGGACAGGGGGCTATGGCTACACCTTC. The encoded protein is CTSSYSIWTGGYGYTF.

This clonotype was found a few times. This rearrangement joins TRBV5-1 to TRBJ2-6; the D call may be TRBD1 or TRBD2 (6 bases each). Trimming left V 1 base short and J 4 bases short, with 9 bases between. The CDR3 totals 15 residues. CDR1 and CDR2 (germline): SGHRS, YFSETQ. CDR3 sequence (DNA): TGCGCCAGCAGCTTGTGGGGGGCCGGGGCCAACGTCCTGACTTTC. Translating gives CASSLWGAGANVLTF.

CDR3 nucleotides: TGCGCCAGCAGTTCGAGGGCGGGATACAATGAGCAGTTCTTC. Its translation: CASSSRAGYNEQFF. The genes are TRBV5-1 and TRBJ2-1, with D possibly TRBD2 on 6 matching bases. Trimming shortened V by 5 bases and J by 4 bases, and 13 bases separated the two germline ends. This CDR3 spans 14 amino acids. Germline CDR1 and CDR2: SGHRS and YFSETQ.

The genes are TRBV2 and TRBJ1-2; 8 nucleotides agree with TRBD1. Germline V gene sequence: CDR1 SNHLY, CDR2 FYNNEI. This CDR3 comprises 13 residues. Trimming at V came to 5 bases and at J to 5 bases, leaving 4 bases not matched to a gene. CDR3 amino acids: CASSRTGKYGYTF. CDR3 in DNA: TGTGCCAGCAGTCGGACAGGGAAGTATGGCTACACCTTC.

This clonotype was counted ten times or more. This chain uses TRBV20-1 with TRBJ2-2; 7 nucleotides match TRBD1. V lost 6 bases to trimming and J lost 5 bases; unmatched junction nucleotides: 6. The CDR3 loop spans 13 amino acids. Germline CDR1 and CDR2: DFQATT and SNEGSKA (reference sequence). The CDR3 region has the DNA TGCAGTGCAACAACAGGGGAGACCGGGGAGCTGTTTTTT. Translation gives CSATTGETGELFF.

This clonotype was recorded a few times. The J gene is TRBJ1-1, the V gene TRBV20-1, with 8 positions matching TRBD1. Germline V gene lookup returns CDR1 DFQATT and CDR2 SNEGSKA (reference sequence). This CDR3 comprises 14 residues. V was clipped by 3 bases and J by 8 bases; unmatched bases: 11. The CDR3 nucleotides are TGCAGTGCTAGTATGAGTGTGGCAGGGGGCGAAGCTTTCTTT. The encoded protein is CSASMSVAGGEAFF.

This clonotype showed up just a few times. The V and J genes are TRBV18 and TRBJ2-7; maybe TRBD1 (5 bases). From germline, CDR1 is KGHSH and CDR2 LQKENI. Trimming removed 3 bases from V and 3 bases from J, with 9 bases in between. The CDR3 is made up of 13 amino acids. The chain's CDR3 is CASSPLDIYEQYF. The DNA of the CDR3 is TGTGCCAGCTCACCCTTGGACATCTACGAGCAGTACTTC.

This clonotype was counted only a few times. The V and J genes are TRBV20-1 and TRBJ2-5; no reliable D call. Deletions cut 4 bases from V and 4 bases from J, with 13 bases between. This CDR3 region has 13 residues. Germline V gene lookup returns CDR1 DFQATT and CDR2 SNEGSKA (reference sequence). DNA of the CDR3: TGCAGTGCTAAGGACGGCCCGGCAGAGACCCAGTACTTC. It yields the protein CSAKDGPAETQYF.

This clonotype was counted between two and nine times. At one of its ends the junction is not consistent with the germline gene, which may arise from a read error. The V and J genes are TRBV5-1 and TRBJ2-1; the match to TRBD1 covers 9 bases. The CDR3 is 14 residues long. Germline CDR1 SGHRS, CDR2 YFSETQ. The CDR3 nucleotides are TGCGCCAGCAGCTCTCGGACAGGGGACAATGAGCAGTGCTTC. This translates into CASSSRTGDNEQCF. Based on the CDR3 plus reference TRBV5-1 and TRBJ2-1, the full variable domain is KAGVTQTPRYLIKTRGQQVTLSCSPISGHRSVSWYQQTPGQGLQFLFEYFSETQRNKGNFPGRFSGRQFSNSRSEMNVSTLELGDSALYLCASSSRTGDNEQCFGPGTRLTVL.

This clonotype was seen only a few times. The V and J genes are TRBV20-1 and TRBJ1-5, with TRBD1 matching over 10 bases. The junction had 5 bases not matched to a gene; V was cut back by 5 bases and J by 7 bases. The CDR3 spans 13 residues. Germline loops: CDR1 DFQATT, CDR2 SNEGSKA (reference sequence). The CDR3 DNA reads TGCAGTGCTGACAGGGGGCCGGGACAGCCCCAGCATTTT. It specifies CSADRGPGQPQHF.

Only one count was recorded for this clonotype. V is TRBV28 and J is TRBJ1-6, with D uncertain. V gave up 2 bases and J gave up 9 bases, with 5 bases separating them. CDR1 is MDHEN and CDR2 is SYDVKM in the germline V gene. The CDR3 runs to 12 residues. CDR3 in DNA: TGTGCCAGCAGTTTACGTGGTTCACCCCTCCACTTT. Its protein is CASSLRGSPLHF.

This clonotype was counted only a few times. The chain recombines TRBV7-2 with TRBJ2-7, with D possibly being TRBD2 (6 bases). V was trimmed by 4 bases and J by 4 bases, leaving 14 bases between them. The CDR3 has 14 amino acids. The germline gives CDR1 SGHTA, CDR2 FQGNSA. The CDR3 DNA reads TGTGCCAGCAGCTGGAGGGGCGGCGAATACGAGCAGTACTTC. Its translation: CASSWRGGEYEQYF. The entire variable domain, with the rest obtained from reference TRBV7-2 and TRBJ2-7, is as follows: GAGVSQSPSNKVTEKGKDVELRCDPISGHTALYWYRQSLGQGLEFLIYFQGNSAPDKSGLPSDRFSAERTGGSVSTLTIQRTQQEDSAVYLCASSWRGGEYEQYFGPGTRLTVT.

The V and J genes are TRBV20-1 and TRBJ2-1; 13 bases map to TRBD2. The CDR3 runs to 15 residues. CDR1 is DFQATT, CDR2 SNEGSKA, per germline (reference sequence). The junction had 4 bases not matched to a gene; V was cut back by 6 bases and J by 2 bases. The CDR3 DNA sequence: TGCAGTGCCAGGACTAGCGGGAGACCCTACAATGAGCAGTTCTTC. It codes for CSARTSGRPYNEQFF.

The count of this clonotype is one. The chain combines TRBV7-9 with TRBJ1-5, with D perhaps TRBD1 (6 bases). Per germline, CDR1 SEHNR and CDR2 FQNEAQ (reference sequence). Between the trimmed V and J ends, which lost 1 base and 0 bases, there was a span of 16 bases. The CDR3 runs to 18 residues. The CDR3 DNA is TGTGCCAGCAGCTTAGGAGTCCAGGGGAGGCTTAGCAATCAGCCCCAGCATTTT. It is translated as CASSLGVQGRLSNQPQHF. Combining the CDR3 with reference TRBV7-9 and TRBJ1-5 gives the whole variable domain DTGVSQNPRHKITKRGQNVTFRCDPISEHNRLYWYRQTLGQGPEFLTYFQNEAQLEKSRLLSDRFSAERPKGSFSTLEIQRTEQGDSAMYLCASSLGVQGRLSNQPQHFGDGTRLSIL.

V usage is TRBV7-3 and J usage is TRBJ1-3; D might be TRBD1 (5 bases). The CDR3 runs 13 residues. CDR1 and CDR2 from the germline V gene are SGHTA and FQGTGA. Trimming took 7 bases from V and 8 from J, leaving 15 bases between them. CDR3 sequence reads: CASTTREEDTIYF. DNA for the CDR3: TGTGCCAGCACCACCAGGGAGGAAGACACCATATATTTT.

The gene calls are TRBV7-3 and TRBJ2-3, with 7 bases aligning to TRBD2. The length of the CDR3 is 12 residues. After removal of 5 bases from V and 11 bases from J, the junction contained 7 bases not matched to a gene. Germline-derived CDR1 and CDR2 are SGHTA and FQGTGA. CDR3 sequence (DNA): TGTGCCAGCAGCCCGGACGGGGGGATGCAGTATTTT. Translating gives CASSPDGGMQYF.

The rearrangement links TRBV10-3 to TRBJ2-5; unclear D gene. CDR1 ENHRY and CDR2 SYGVKD come from the germline V gene. This CDR3 spans 11 amino acids. V gave up 5 bases and J gave up 2 bases, with 3 bases separating them. CDR3 amino acids: CAISYQETQYF. CDR3 DNA sequence: TGTGCCATCAGTTATCAAGAGACCCAGTACTTC.

This clonotype was detected a few times. In DNA, the CDR3 is TGTGCCAGCAGCTTGTTCGGTTTAAGCACAGATACGCAGTATTTT. This sequence encodes CASSLFGLSTDTQYF. This chain uses TRBV7-6 with TRBJ2-3; the D is unclear. This CDR3 contains 15 residues. CDR1 and CDR2 from the germline V gene are SGHVS and FNYEAQ. Trimming shortened V by 3 bases and J by 0 bases, and 10 bases separated the two germline ends.

This clonotype appeared a few times. The rearrangement joins TRBV7-2 to TRBJ1-6, with a tentative D call TRBD1 (5 bases). This CDR3 is 15 amino acids long. The ends were cut back, 0 bases at V and 8 bases at J, with 11 bases in the middle. Germline CDR1 SGHTA, CDR2 FQGNSA. CDR3 in DNA: TGTGCCAGCAGCTTAGCGCGAAGGGGCGATTCACCCCTCCACTTT. This translates into CASSLARRGDSPLHF.

This clonotype occurred a few times. The J gene is TRBJ2-7, the V gene TRBV5-5, with D perhaps TRBD2 (5 bases). The CDR3 is 14 amino acids. Trimming removed 5 bases from V and 4 bases from J, with 16 bases in between. CDR1 is SGHKS, CDR2 YYEKEE, per germline (reference sequence). The CDR3 sequence: CASRPSPQRYEQYF. The CDR3 coding sequence is TGTGCCAGCAGACCTAGCCCCCAGCGGTACGAGCAGTACTTC. Based on the CDR3 plus reference TRBV5-5 and TRBJ2-7, the full variable domain is DAGVTQSPTHLIKTRGQQVTLRCSPISGHKSVSWYQQVLGQGPQFIFQYYEKEERGRGNFPDRFSARQFPNYSSELNVNALLLGDSALYLCASRPSPQRYEQYFGPGTRLTVT.

This clonotype came up a few times. The V call is TRBV20-1, the J call TRBJ2-7; TRBD2 matches at 7 bases. CDR3 length equals 13 residues. The V gene's germline CDR1 is DFQATT and CDR2 SNEGSKA (reference sequence). CDR3: CTPGRTSSYEQYF. The CDR3 DNA sequence: TGCACCCCAGGGCGGACTAGCTCCTACGAGCAGTACTTC.

The chain employs TRBV14 and TRBJ1-1, with no clear D. Trimming cost V 2 bases and J 2 bases, with 18 bases left between them. CDR3 length equals 17 residues. Germline values: CDR1 SGHDN, CDR2 FVKESK. The CDR3 region is CASSQRAPRGRNTEAFF. The CDR3, as DNA: TGTGCCAGCAGCCAAAGGGCTCCCCGCGGAAGAAACACTGAAGCTTTCTTT.

As regards this clonotype: Being one base from a much bigger clone, this may be a read error. V and J are TRBV7-8 and TRBJ1-3; no reliable D call. CDR1 and CDR2 (germline): SGHVS, FQNEAQ. V lost 0 bases, J lost 0 bases, and 21 bases lay in between. The CDR3 runs 20 residues. CDR3 loop: CASSLARWISAESSGNTIYF. The CDR3 DNA is TGTGCCAGCAGCTTAGCGAGATGGATCTCAGCTGAGAGCTCTGGAAACACCATATATTTT.

The rearrangement joins TRBV5-1 to TRBJ1-6, with a tentative D call TRBD1 (5 bases). The CDR3 is 14 amino acids. V was shortened by 7 bases and J by 8 bases, with 16 bases between the two germline ends. The V gene's germline CDR1 is SGHRS and CDR2 YFSETQ. CDR3 DNA sequence: TGCGCCAGCGGTCTGGGGGAGGCCTATTCACCCCTCCACTTT. Translating gives CASGLGEAYSPLHF.

Ten or more counts support this clonotype. The V gene is TRBV6-1, the J gene TRBJ1-3; weak D call: TRBD1 (6 bases). V shed 2 bases and J shed 4 bases, with 12 bases lying between them. CDR3 length: 15 amino acids. Germline CDR1 reads MNHNS; CDR2 reads SASEGT. The CDR3 DNA reads TGTGCCAGCAGTGAACGGACAGCTGCAGGAAACACCATATATTTT. This sequence encodes CASSERTAAGNTIYF.

Concerning this clonotype itself: An end of the junction differs from the germline gene, which may be a read error. The chain carries TRBV5-1 and TRBJ2-3, with TRBD1 identical over 11 bases. The CDR3 has 15 amino acids. The germline V gene encodes CDR1 SGHRS and CDR2 YFSETQ. CDR3 amino acids: CASSLDGQGAFSSNF. CDR3 in DNA: TGCGCCAGCAGCTTGGATGGACAGGGGGCTTTCTCATCGAATTTT.

The chain couples TRBV6-1 to TRBJ1-2, with 9 bases that match TRBD1. This CDR3 contains 13 residues. Germline V gene sequence: CDR1 MNHNS, CDR2 SASEGT. With V trimmed by 5 bases and J by 5 bases, 3 bases remained unmatched. CDR3 sequence: CASSSGQGYGYTF. For the CDR3, the DNA is TGTGCCAGCAGTTCCGGACAGGGGTATGGCTACACCTTC.

This clonotype appeared a few times. This sequence joins TRBV10-3 and TRBJ1-1; TRBD1 aligns across 9 bases. CDR1 and CDR2 (germline): ENHRY, SYGVKD. The V and J ends lost 8 bases and 2 bases, in that order; junction bases with no gene match: 3. CDR3 length: 13 amino acids. The CDR3 here is CAIWTGVNTEAFF. The CDR3, as DNA: TGTGCCATCTGGACAGGGGTCAACACTGAAGCTTTCTTT.

This clonotype has more than one count but fewer than ten. The V and J genes are TRBV20-1 and TRBJ1-1; D is uncertain. Per germline, CDR1 DFQATT and CDR2 SNEGSKA (reference sequence). The CDR3 consists of 15 residues. The V gene lost 1 base and the J gene lost 0 bases, with 12 bases spanning the gap. The CDR3 bases are TGCAGTGCTAGAGCTGGAGGGAACTTGAACACTGAAGCTTTCTTT. It translates to CSARAGGNLNTEAFF.